The 32 T cell receptor beta chains in this list originate from one sample, sequenced in a study of shared T cell receptors in the human thymus. Clones were read by immunoSEQ multiplex PCR, and TCRdb kept only the in-frame ones, dropping some. The top ten clones hold approximately 0.011% of a sample with fewer than 700,000 clones, approximately 87% of them seen once. This sample was also put to use in a study of human thymus T cells.

The sample consisted of thymocytes. All receptors come from a boy in the first two years of life with a congenital heart defect.

The rearrangement joins TRBV15 to TRBJ1-1; TRBD1 agrees at 10 bases. The CDR3 length is 17 residues. The ends lost 5 bases at V and 5 bases at J; junction bases unmatched: 14. Germline V lookup: CDR1 LNHNV, CDR2 YYDKDF (reference sequence). CDR3 DNA sequence: TGTGCCACCAGCCCTAACTGGGGACAGGGGAATGGGACTGAAGCTTTCTTT. Translation gives CATSPNWGQGNGTEAFF.

The chain carries TRBV9 and TRBJ2-7; D is unresolved. CDR1 SGDLS and CDR2 YYNGEE come from the germline V gene. The germline V and J ends were trimmed by 0 bases and 6 bases, with 25 bases remaining between them. The CDR3 consists of 18 residues. The CDR3 DNA sequence: TGTGCCAGCAGCGTAGGTCCCATGAATAATGTATACTCTCTCGAGCAGTACTTC. This gives the protein CASSVGPMNNVYSLEQYF.

The V call is TRBV28, the J call TRBJ1-1, with unresolved D. The CDR3 runs to 17 residues. The ends were cut back, 4 bases at V and 1 base at J, with 19 bases in the middle. Germline CDR1 is MDHEN and CDR2 is SYDVKM. CDR3 sequence: CASSSEIASGRNTEAFF. For the CDR3, the DNA is TGTGCCAGCAGTTCCGAAATTGCGTCAGGTCGGAACACTGAAGCTTTCTTT.

This clone was recorded a few times. The chain combines TRBV7-8 with TRBJ2-3, with 7 bases that match TRBD2. The CDR3 sequence is 19 residues long. Unmatched junction bases numbered 17, after V lost 5 bases and J lost 0 bases. In germline, CDR1 is SGHVS, CDR2 FQNEAQ. This chain's CDR3 is CASSLHSSGTNPSTDTQYF. CDR3 in DNA: TGTGCCAGCAGCCTCCATTCCAGCGGGACCAACCCTAGCACAGATACGCAGTATTTT.

J is TRBJ1-1 and V is TRBV5-6; D unresolved. Trimming took 2 bases from V and 2 from J, leaving 13 bases between them. Germline V gives CDR1 SGHDT, CDR2 YYEEEE. The CDR3 sequence is 15 residues long. CDR3 amino acids: CASSFRDTRNTEAFF. DNA for the CDR3: TGTGCCAGCAGCTTCAGAGACACGAGAAACACTGAAGCTTTCTTT.

CDR3 loop: CASSLSSGRGTEAFF. CDR3 bases: TGTGCCAGCAGCTTGTCGTCGGGTAGGGGCACTGAAGCTTTCTTT. The chain couples TRBV5-6 to TRBJ1-1; perhaps TRBD1 as D (5 bases). From germline, CDR1 is SGHDT and CDR2 YYEEEE. V was pared by 1 base and J by 4 bases, with 14 bases between. The CDR3 spans 15 residues.

This clone was recorded once. This chain uses TRBV5-4 with TRBJ2-1; a possible D gene is TRBD2 (6 bases). The CDR3 extends over 17 amino acids. V lost 3 bases, J lost 2 bases, and 18 bases lay in between. The germline V gene has CDR1 SGHNT and CDR2 YYREEE (reference sequence). The CDR3 coding sequence is TGTGCCAGCAGCTGCTCCCCCCCTGGCGGGACCTACAATGAGCAGTTCTTC. It translates to CASSCSPPGGTYNEQFF. The full variable domain, in which reference TRBV5-4 and TRBJ2-1 provide the parts outside the CDR3, is ETGVTQSPTHLIKTRGQQVTLRCSSQSGHNTVSWYQQALGQGPQFIFQYYREEENGRGNFPPRFSGLQFPNYSSELNVNALELDDSALYLCASSCSPPGGTYNEQFFGPGTRLTVL.

The rearrangement links TRBV18 to TRBJ2-2; TRBD2 matches 11 bases. The J segment lost 5 bases and the V segment lost 1 base, leaving 6 bases of the junction unmatched. The CDR3 runs 17 residues. Germline V gene lookup returns CDR1 KGHSH and CDR2 LQKENI. CDR3 sequence: CASSPRTSGGRTGELFF. The CDR3 region has the DNA TGTGCCAGCTCACCACGAACTAGCGGGGGACGTACCGGGGAGCTGTTTTTT.

DNA for the CDR3: TGTGCCAGCAGCTCGAGTTGGAGGGGGACTAGCGGGGCCGACGAGCAGTACTTC. As protein: CASSSSWRGTSGADEQYF. The chain carries TRBV7-9 and TRBJ2-7, with TRBD2 matching over 13 bases. Germline V lookup: CDR1 SEHNR, CDR2 FQNEAQ (reference sequence). The length of the CDR3 is 18 residues. V lost 4 bases and J lost 5; bases outside the gene matches: 14.

This clone was found a few times. CDR3 sequence: CASSFPPGGSSDTQYF. The CDR3 DNA sequence: TGTGCCAGCAGCTTCCCTCCGGGCGGGAGTTCAGATACGCAGTATTTT. V gene TRBV11-3 combines with J gene TRBJ2-3; 7 nucleotides match TRBD2. Germline values: CDR1 SGHNT, CDR2 YENEEA. The CDR3 is made up of 16 amino acids. Germline trimming cut 3 bases from V and 4 bases from J; bases unmatched to any gene: 10.

The rearrangement links TRBV5-1 to TRBJ1-3; tentatively, D is TRBD1 (5 bases). Germline V gene data show CDR1 as SGHRS and CDR2 as YFSETQ. V lost 3 bases, J lost 3 bases, and 28 bases lay in between. The CDR3 is 20 amino acids. The CDR3 spells CASSWGDSQPERRGGNTIYF. CDR3 coding DNA: TGCGCCAGCAGCTGGGGGGACTCACAACCCGAGCGTCGTGGTGGAAACACCATATATTTT.

The chain carries TRBV11-2 and TRBJ2-7, with D unresolved. The CDR3 sequence is 14 residues long. In germline, CDR1 is SGHAT, CDR2 FQNNGV. Deletions cut 3 bases from V and 5 bases from J, with 14 bases between. CDR3 bases: TGTGCCAGCAGCTTCGTCCCAGCGTCTCACGAGCAGTACTTC. Amino acid sequence: CASSFVPASHEQYF.

This chain connects TRBV4-3 to TRBJ2-5; TRBD2 aligns across 7 bases. Germline V CDR1 and CDR2: LGHNA, YSLEER. The junction had 22 bases not matched to a gene; V was cut back by 1 base and J by 2 bases. This CDR3 spans 21 amino acids. The CDR3 reads CASSQVGGEMGGRYYQETQYF. The CDR3 DNA is TGCGCCAGCAGCCAAGTAGGCGGTGAGATGGGCGGGAGATACTATCAAGAGACCCAGTACTTC.

The rearrangement joins TRBV5-1 to TRBJ2-5; the match to TRBD1 covers 10 bases. The CDR3 covers 15 residues. V trimming: 3 bases; J trimming: 1 base; junction bases outside the gene matches: 3. The germline V gene encodes CDR1 SGHRS and CDR2 YFSETQ. For the CDR3, the DNA is TGCGCCAGCAGCTCGGGGGACAGGGGCCAAGAGACCCAGTACTTC. Its protein is CASSSGDRGQETQYF.

V and J are TRBV30 and TRBJ2-1; TRBD2 matches 10 bases. Germline values: CDR1 GTSNPN, CDR2 SVGIG (reference sequence). With V trimmed by 5 bases and J by 0 bases, 13 bases remained unmatched. There are 18 residues in the CDR3. The CDR3 loop reads CAWPPGTSAMSSYNEQFF. CDR3 coding DNA: TGTGCCTGGCCCCCCGGGACTAGCGCTATGAGCTCCTACAATGAGCAGTTCTTC.

The rearrangement uses TRBV28 and TRBJ2-7, with 16 bases aligning to TRBD2. CDR3 length: 16 residues. Germline CDR1 is MDHEN and CDR2 is SYDVKM. Germline trimming cut 10 bases from V and 3 bases from J; bases unmatched to any gene: 9. The CDR3, as DNA: TGTGCCACCGGGACTAGCGGGAGGGCCTGGATCTACGAGCAGTACTTC. Translated: CATGTSGRAWIYEQYF.

This clone appeared a single time. The chain has TRBV7-6 and TRBJ2-1; 9 bases are a match to TRBD2. The CDR3 has 15 residues. CDR1 and CDR2 (germline): SGHVS, FNYEAQ. Unmatched junction bases numbered 8, after V lost 5 bases and J lost 6 bases. CDR3 region: CASSEGTSGSNEQFF. CDR3 nucleotide sequence: TGTGCCAGCAGCGAAGGCACTAGCGGGTCCAATGAGCAGTTCTTC.

V is TRBV5-1 and J is TRBJ2-4, with TRBD1 as a possible D gene (6 bases). Trimming took 2 bases from V and 2 from J, leaving 14 bases between them. Germline CDR1 reads SGHRS; CDR2 reads YFSETQ. The CDR3 sequence is 16 residues long. The CDR3 protein is CASSFASGVTKNIQYF. The CDR3 region has the DNA TGCGCCAGCAGCTTTGCGTCAGGGGTGACCAAAAACATTCAGTACTTC.

Turning to this clone: Other DNA sequences in this specimen translate into the identical CDR3. The gene calls are TRBV5-1 and TRBJ1-3; 8 nucleotides agree with TRBD1. The CDR3 extends over 16 amino acids. Germline CDR1 reads SGHRS; CDR2 reads YFSETQ. V was pared by 0 bases and J by 1 base, with 3 bases of the junction left unmatched. CDR3 residues: CASSLGQGASGNTIYF. DNA of the CDR3: TGCGCCAGCAGCTTGGGTCAGGGGGCATCTGGAAACACCATATATTTT.

This sequence joins TRBV5-1 and TRBJ2-2; D possibly corresponds to TRBD2 (6 bases). CDR3 length equals 13 residues. Germline-derived CDR1 and CDR2 are SGHRS and YFSETQ. The V end was cut by 7 bases, the J end by 5 bases, with 12 bases between. The CDR3 DNA is TGCGCCAGCTCGGGAGTCGGTACCGGGGAGCTGTTTTTT. Encoded protein: CASSGVGTGELFF.

This chain links TRBV11-2 with TRBJ1-4; 7 nucleotides line up with TRBD1. The CDR3 runs 14 residues. Losses at the gene ends were 5 bases for V and 7 bases for J; bases not matched to a gene: 7. Germline V gene data show CDR1 as SGHAT and CDR2 as FQNNGV. The CDR3 loop is CASSPPGQVEKLFF. The DNA for the CDR3 is TGTGCCAGCAGCCCCCCCGGACAGGTTGAAAAACTGTTTTTT.

The chain combines TRBV7-8 with TRBJ2-2, with a possible D match to TRBD2 (6 bases). The CDR3 spans 18 residues. CDR1 SGHVS and CDR2 FQNEAQ come from the germline V gene. Between the trimmed V and J ends, which lost 2 bases and 1 base, there was a span of 17 bases. The CDR3 loop is CASSLYLGGDLNTGELFF. CDR3 DNA: TGTGCCAGCAGCTTATACCTGGGTGGGGACTTGAACACCGGGGAGCTGTTTTTT.

The V gene is TRBV4-1, the J gene TRBJ2-1, with TRBD2 identical over 12 bases. The CDR3 spans 21 residues. Germline CDR1 and CDR2: MGHRA and YSYEKL. The trim removed 3 bases at V and 0 bases at J, leaving 15 bases unmatched. CDR3 residues: CASSHGGLAGRGGSSYNEQFF. Here the CDR3 DNA reads TGCGCCAGCAGCCATGGCGGACTAGCGGGGAGAGGGGGGAGCTCCTACAATGAGCAGTTCTTC.

This clone was counted between two and nine times. This chain links TRBV7-6 with TRBJ2-6, with D perhaps matching TRBD2 (6 bases). Trimming took off 10 bases at V and 1 base at J, with 20 bases between the two ends. Germline lookup yields CDR1 SGHVS and CDR2 FNYEAQ. The CDR3 covers 17 residues. The CDR3 protein is CANRVGGSPSGANVLTF. DNA for the CDR3: TGTGCCAACAGAGTGGGAGGCTCCCCGTCTGGGGCCAACGTCCTGACTTTC.

The chain combines TRBV5-1 with TRBJ2-5; 9 bases are a match to TRBD2. CDR3 length equals 16 residues. In germline, CDR1 is SGHRS, CDR2 YFSETQ. The trim removed 0 bases at V and 4 bases at J, leaving 7 bases unmatched. CDR3 sequence (DNA): TGCGCCAGCAGCTTGGGACGTAGCGGGAGCGGAGAGACCCAGTACTTC. It is translated as CASSLGRSGSGETQYF. The whole variable domain, remainder taken from reference TRBV5-1 and TRBJ2-5, is KAGVTQTPRYLIKTRGQQVTLSCSPISGHRSVSWYQQTPGQGLQFLFEYFSETQRNKGNFPGRFSGRQFSNSRSEMNVSTLELGDSALYLCASSLGRSGSGETQYFGPGTRLLVL.

The rearrangement joins TRBV6-1 to TRBJ2-5; TRBD1 is a possible D gene (6 bases). The CDR3 spans 17 residues. Between the trimmed V and J ends, which lost 3 bases and 0 bases, there was a span of 17 bases. Germline values: CDR1 MNHNS, CDR2 SASEGT. CDR3 region: CASSERLGTTNQETQYF. The CDR3 nucleotides read TGTGCCAGCAGTGAGAGACTCGGGACAACCAACCAAGAGACCCAGTACTTC.

The V gene is TRBV25-1, the J gene TRBJ2-1; D uncertain. The CDR3 contains 11 residues. V gave up 5 bases and J gave up 5 bases, with 4 bases separating them. The germline V gene has CDR1 MGHDK and CDR2 SYGVNS. CDR3 region: CASSTHNEQFF. In DNA, the CDR3 is TGTGCCAGCAGTACTCACAATGAGCAGTTCTTC.

The chain employs TRBV5-4 and TRBJ1-2; no clear D. The CDR3 runs 14 residues. The V gene's germline CDR1 is SGHNT and CDR2 YYREEE (reference sequence). V was shortened by 1 base and J by 8 bases, with 15 bases between the two germline ends. CDR3 in DNA: TGTGCCAGCAGCTTGCCGACGGAGGCTGACGGCTACACCTTC. Its translation is CASSLPTEADGYTF.

This clone was seen only once. The chain couples TRBV5-4 to TRBJ2-7, with TRBD1 identical over 7 bases. The V gene end was trimmed by 2 bases and the J gene end by 4 bases; junction bases not matched to a gene: 6. Per germline, CDR1 SGHNT and CDR2 YYREEE (reference sequence). CDR3 length: 14 amino acids. The DNA of the CDR3 is TGTGCCAGCAGCTTAGACAGGGTGGGTTACGAGCAGTACTTC. Protein sequence: CASSLDRVGYEQYF.

J is TRBJ2-1 and V is TRBV5-5; the match to TRBD2 covers 11 bases. The CDR3 is 15 residues long. Trimming cost V 4 bases and J 6 bases; bases outside gene matches: 6. Per the germline V gene, CDR1 is SGHKS and CDR2 is YYEKEE (reference sequence). CDR3: CASSRSGRVVNEQFF. DNA for the CDR3: TGTGCCAGCAGCCGTAGCGGGAGGGTGGTCAATGAGCAGTTCTTC.

The chain recombines TRBV27 with TRBJ2-7; tentatively, D is TRBD2 (7 bases). V was pared by 4 bases and J by 1 base, with 14 bases between. This CDR3 region has 15 residues. CDR1 is MNHEY, CDR2 SMNVEV, per germline (reference sequence). CDR3 residues: CASSYRAGVSYEQYF. The CDR3, as DNA: TGTGCCAGCAGTTACAGGGCGGGAGTGTCCTACGAGCAGTACTTC.

Concerning this clone itself: This CDR3 fails to terminate in the conserved phenylalanine or tryptophan, so it likely reflects a read error. It is unclear where the CDR3 begins or ends on the DNA, so no DNA is shown, and the CDR3 is as TCRdb lists it. J is TRBJ2-7 and V is TRBV20-1; no check of the table's D call, TRBD1, against the DNA was made. The germline V gene encodes CDR1 DFQATT and CDR2 SNEGSKA (reference sequence). The CDR3 spans 8 amino acids, including both terminal residues. The CDR3 region is CSVSPPHI.